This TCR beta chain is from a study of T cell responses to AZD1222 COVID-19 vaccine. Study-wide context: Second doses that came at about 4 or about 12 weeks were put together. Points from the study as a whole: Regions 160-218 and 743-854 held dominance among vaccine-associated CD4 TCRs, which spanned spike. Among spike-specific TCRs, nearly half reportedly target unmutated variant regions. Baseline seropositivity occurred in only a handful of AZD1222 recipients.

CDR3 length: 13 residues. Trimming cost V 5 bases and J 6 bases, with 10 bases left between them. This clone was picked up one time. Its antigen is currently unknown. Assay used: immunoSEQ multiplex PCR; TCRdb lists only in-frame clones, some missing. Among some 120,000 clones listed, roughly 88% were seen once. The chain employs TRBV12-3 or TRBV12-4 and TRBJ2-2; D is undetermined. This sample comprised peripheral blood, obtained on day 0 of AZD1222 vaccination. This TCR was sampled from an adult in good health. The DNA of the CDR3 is TGTGCCAGCAGTCTGGATGCGGCCGGGGAGCTGTTTTTT. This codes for CASSLDAAGELFF.